These 26 T cell receptor beta chains came from one sample sequenced in a study of regulatory T cells in long-lasting Graves disease. Arm-PCR with iRepertoire HTBI primers amplified the CDR3 regions for these TCR beta libraries. TCRdb independently ran MiXCR on the multiplex PCR reads; one entry per CDR3 protein. The sample shows over 400,000 distinct CDR3 sequences, 14% of them seen only once. Indicated time point: newly diagnosed GD, antithyroid drugs for less than 3 months. Researchers made the TCR library from RNA that was extracted from PBMCs. These records were also assigned to another study, of T cells in Graves' hyperthyroidism and ophthalmopathy.

The material was peripheral blood mononuclear cells (PBMCs), obtained at new diagnosis, from a patient treated with antithyroid drugs. The receptors come from a woman in her 50s with Graves disease.

This clonotype was observed at least ten times. The chain uses TRBV12-3 or TRBV12-4 and TRBJ1-1, with 7 bases aligning to TRBD1. The V segment lost 4 bases and the J segment 0 bases; nucleotides outside the gene matches: 5. The CDR3 is made up of 15 amino acids. The DNA for the CDR3 is TGTGCCAGCAGTTCGGGGGGACAGTTGAACACTGAAGCTTTCTTT. Its protein is CASSSGGQLNTEAFF.

This clonotype was counted at least ten times. This chain connects TRBV24-1 to TRBJ2-3, with TRBD1 matching over 8 bases. Germline CDR1 reads KGHDR; CDR2 reads SFDVKD. This CDR3 spans 15 amino acids. The V and J ends lost 7 bases and 2 bases, in that order; junction bases with no gene match: 7. CDR3 nucleotides: TGTGCCACCAGAGACGGACAGGGAACCACAGATACGCAGTATTTT. This encodes CATRDGQGTTDTQYF.

The chain uses TRBV5-1 and TRBJ2-5, with 7 positions matching TRBD2. Germline CDR1 reads SGHRS; CDR2 reads YFSETQ. The CDR3 covers 14 residues. V lost 3 bases and J lost 5; bases outside the gene matches: 7. CDR3 coding DNA: TGCGCCAGCAGCTCGCGGACTAGTAGGGAGACCCAGTACTTC. Translating gives CASSSRTSRETQYF.

This clonotype has just a few counts. The rearrangement links TRBV14 to TRBJ2-2; 10 bases are shared with TRBD2. V gave up 0 bases and J gave up 5 bases; unmatched junction bases: 6. Per the germline V gene, CDR1 is SGHDN and CDR2 is FVKESK. The CDR3 runs 17 residues. CDR3: CASSQDGPLAGTGELFF. DNA of the CDR3: TGTGCCAGCAGCCAAGATGGCCCACTAGCGGGAACCGGGGAGCTGTTTTTT.

This clonotype appeared a few times. The rearrangement links TRBV5-1 to TRBJ2-7; D is possibly TRBD2 (5 bases). Germline CDR1 reads SGHRS; CDR2 reads YFSETQ. CDR3 length: 16 amino acids. Trimming left V 2 bases short and J 0 bases short, with 15 bases between. The CDR3 region has the DNA TGCGCCAGCAGCTTTCCTACGGACTCTGACTCCTACGAGCAGTACTTC. This gives the protein CASSFPTDSDSYEQYF.

This clonotype was detected many times. The V call is TRBV14, the J call TRBJ2-7; D not certain. Trimming shortened V by 0 bases and J by 9 bases, and 9 bases separated the two germline ends. This CDR3 spans 12 amino acids. The germline CDR1 and CDR2 sequences are SGHDN and FVKESK. The CDR3 protein is CASSQDPQRQYF. CDR3 coding DNA: TGTGCCAGCAGCCAAGATCCCCAGCGGCAGTACTTC. Complete variable domain (other parts from reference TRBV14 and TRBJ2-7): EAGVTQFPSHSVIEKGQTVTLRCDPISGHDNLYWYRRVMGKEIKFLLHFVKESKQDESGMPNNRFLAERTGGTYSTLKVQPAELEDSGVYFCASSQDPQRQYFGPGTRLTVT.

This clonotype appeared many times. The chain couples TRBV18 to TRBJ1-1; maybe TRBD1 (6 bases). CDR1 is KGHSH, CDR2 LQKENI, per germline. Trimming left V 5 bases short and J 10 bases short, with 17 bases between. CDR3 size: 13 residues. The CDR3 loop is CASSDTGSGRAFF. CDR3 DNA: TGTGCCAGCTCAGATACAGGGTCGGGGCGAGCTTTCTTT.

The V and J genes are TRBV19 and TRBJ2-7; 7 bases line up with TRBD2. There are 16 residues in the CDR3. Germline trimming cut 6 bases from V and 1 base from J; bases unmatched to any gene: 12. CDR1 is LNHDA, CDR2 SQIVND, per germline (reference sequence). This CDR3 reads CASSPGSGTYSYEQYF. DNA for the CDR3: TGTGCCAGTAGCCCGGGAAGCGGGACGTATTCCTACGAGCAGTACTTC.

This clonotype was recorded a few times. This chain joins TRBV27 and TRBJ2-3, with 9 positions matching TRBD1. The J call is doubtful: the DNA matches TRBJ2-5 better. Germline-derived CDR1 and CDR2 are MNHEY and SMNVEV (reference sequence). This CDR3 is built from 16 residues. The CDR3 DNA reads as TGTGCCAGCAGTTCGAACCTCGGGACAGGGTTTTTTACCCAGTACTTC. Its protein product is CASSSNLGTGFFTQYF.

This clonotype was recorded many times. V is TRBV27 and J is TRBJ2-1; D is perhaps TRBD2 (5 bases). Germline V gene sequence: CDR1 MNHEY, CDR2 SMNVEV (reference sequence). The CDR3 sequence is 16 residues long. V was clipped by 2 bases and J by 8 bases, with 19 bases between them. The CDR3 sequence is CASSLRPQRRSYEQFF. The CDR3 DNA reads as TGTGCCAGCAGTTTACGACCCCAGCGGCGGAGCTATGAGCAGTTCTTC.

Notes on this clonotype: This may arise from a read error, as a much more abundant clone is one base away. J is TRBJ1-5 and V is TRBV24-1; D perhaps matches TRBD1 (5 bases). The germline V gene encodes CDR1 KGHDR and CDR2 SFDVKD. CDR3 length: 14 amino acids. The V end was cut by 2 bases, the J end by 1 base, with 5 bases between. The CDR3 nucleotides are TGTGCCACCAGTGATTGGGACAGCAATCAGCCCCAGCATTTT. It specifies CATSDWDSNQPQHF.

V gene TRBV24-1 combines with J gene TRBJ1-2, with 10 bases aligning to TRBD1. CDR1 is KGHDR and CDR2 is SFDVKD in the germline V gene. J gave up 6 bases and V 3 bases, and 3 bases lay outside the gene matches. There are 14 residues in the CDR3. The DNA of the CDR3 is TGTGCCACCAGTGATGCCGGGACAGGGGATGGCTACACCTTC. Amino acid sequence: CATSDAGTGDGYTF.

The rearrangement uses TRBV20-1 and TRBJ2-7; the match to TRBD2 covers 10 bases. CDR1 and CDR2 from the germline V gene are DFQATT and SNEGSKA (reference sequence). CDR3 length equals 15 residues. Trimming cost V 3 bases and J 3 bases; bases outside gene matches: 8. The DNA for the CDR3 is TGCAGTGCTAGTCGGTCGGCTAGCGGGAGCTACGAGCAGTACTTC. Its protein product is CSASRSASGSYEQYF.

This clonotype was seen at least ten times. The V and J genes are TRBV6-9 and TRBJ2-5; 11 bases are shared with TRBD2. Unmatched junction bases numbered 21, after V lost 3 bases and J lost 0 bases. The CDR3 runs to 22 residues. Germline V gives CDR1 MNHGY, CDR2 SVAAGI. The CDR3 is CASSYGLRSRASGRIYQETQYF. Written as DNA, the CDR3 is TGTGCCAGCAGTTACGGCCTCAGGTCCCGGGCTAGCGGGAGGATCTACCAAGAGACCCAGTACTTC.

This chain connects TRBV5-1 to TRBJ2-1, with TRBD2 as a possible D gene (6 bases). This CDR3 is built from 19 residues. Germline V gives CDR1 SGHRS, CDR2 YFSETQ. Trimming took off 3 bases at V and 0 bases at J, with 22 bases between the two ends. CDR3 DNA: TGCGCCAGCAGCTCAGCGGGCCCACGGGCCGACCGCTCCTACAATGAGCAGTTCTTC. It yields the protein CASSSAGPRADRSYNEQFF.

This clonotype has a count of ten or more. The CDR3 sequence is CASTPGSAGYYEQYF. The CDR3 DNA is TGTGCCAGCACCCCAGGTTCCGCAGGTTACTACGAGCAGTACTTC. The chain couples TRBV7-9 to TRBJ2-7; no clear D gene. In germline, CDR1 is SEHNR, CDR2 FQNEAQ (reference sequence). V lost 7 bases and J lost 3, with 19 bases in between. The CDR3 totals 15 residues. The variable domain in full, completed from reference TRBV7-9 and TRBJ2-7, reads DTGVSQNPRHKITKRGQNVTFRCDPISEHNRLYWYRQTLGQGPEFLTYFQNEAQLEKSRLLSDRFSAERPKGSFSTLEIQRTEQGDSAMYLCASTPGSAGYYEQYFGPGTRLTVT.

This chain links TRBV28 with TRBJ1-1; TRBD1 matches at 10 bases. This CDR3 contains 12 residues. CDR1 and CDR2 (germline): MDHEN, SYDVKM. V shed 6 bases, J shed 11 bases, and the junction held 6 bases outside the gene matches. CDR3 sequence (DNA): TGTGCCAGCAGCCGACGGGACAGGGGCGCTTTCTTT. Protein sequence: CASSRRDRGAFF.

There are a few counts of this clonotype. The V call is TRBV6-1, the J call TRBJ1-5, with a possible D match to TRBD1 (5 bases). There are 15 residues in the CDR3. V lost 7 bases, J lost 0 bases, and 13 bases lay in between. The germline V gene encodes CDR1 MNHNS and CDR2 SASEGT. The CDR3: CASTPRGPSNQPQHF. The CDR3 DNA follows: TGTGCCAGCACCCCCCGGGGACCTAGCAATCAGCCCCAGCATTTT.

The CDR3 DNA reads as TGTGCCAGCAGCCCGCCGACTAGCGGGAGCGCACGCTCCTACAATGAGCAGTTCTTC. As protein: CASSPPTSGSARSYNEQFF. The chain uses TRBV13 and TRBJ2-1, with TRBD2 matching over 12 bases. Germline V lookup: CDR1 PRHDT, CDR2 FYEKMQ (reference sequence). The CDR3 is made up of 19 amino acids. Trimming cost V 5 bases and J 0 bases; bases outside gene matches: 11.

About this clonotype itself: A far larger clone is one base from this, pointing to a likely read error. The chain employs TRBV7-3 and TRBJ1-1, with 7 nucleotides matching TRBD1. Germline-derived CDR1 and CDR2 are SGHTA and FQGTGA. V was clipped by 4 bases and J by 5 bases; unmatched bases: 4. The CDR3 spans 13 residues. The CDR3 DNA reads as TGTGCCAGCAGCTCCGGGACAGAGACTGAAGCTTTCTTT. Translated, it gives CASSSGTETEAFF.

The sample holds many counts of this clonotype. V and J are TRBV6-1 and TRBJ2-1; no clear D. Germline V gives CDR1 MNHNS, CDR2 SASEGT. The V end lost 6 bases, the J end lost 8 bases, and 11 bases lay between the germline ends. CDR3 length equals 12 residues. The CDR3 sequence is CASSRAFDEQFF. CDR3 DNA: TGTGCCAGCAGCCGGGCTTTTGATGAGCAGTTCTTC.

The chain couples TRBV29-1 to TRBJ2-5; 13 nucleotides agree with TRBD2. The junction had 18 bases not matched to a gene; V was cut back by 0 bases and J by 5 bases. Germline CDR1 SQVTM, CDR2 ANQGSEA. This CDR3 has 20 residues. CDR3 sequence: CSVEDPGLAGPLFLGETQYF. CDR3 in DNA: TGCAGCGTTGAAGATCCGGGACTAGCGGGACCCCTTTTTCTGGGGGAGACCCAGTACTTC.

This clonotype was counted at least ten times. This chain connects TRBV5-1 to TRBJ2-3; TRBD2 agrees at 7 bases. Germline-derived CDR1 and CDR2 are SGHRS and YFSETQ. This CDR3 is 15 amino acids long. V was pared by 2 bases and J by 3 bases, with 6 bases of the junction left unmatched. CDR3 sequence (DNA): TGCGCCAGCAGCTTCAGCGGGGAGAGGACAGATACGCAGTATTTT. Protein: CASSFSGERTDTQYF.

Concerning this clonotype: Likely a read error: the CDR3 ends without its conserved phenylalanine or tryptophan. This chain joins TRBV19 and TRBJ1-6; D is unresolved. The CDR3 consists of 14 residues. CDR1 is LNHDA, CDR2 SQIVND, per germline (reference sequence). V gave up 1 base and J gave up 10 bases, with 11 bases separating them. This CDR3 is CASSIAGNTSPLHL. Written as DNA, the CDR3 is TGTGCCAGTAGTATAGCGGGGAATACGTCACCCCTCCACTTG.

This clonotype has at least ten counts. The V gene is TRBV10-3, the J gene TRBJ2-1; D is possibly TRBD1 or TRBD2 (5 bases each). Germline loops: CDR1 ENHRY, CDR2 SYGVKD. The length of the CDR3 is 17 residues. V lost 6 bases, J lost 2 bases, and 20 bases lay in between. The CDR3 DNA follows: TGTGCCATCAGCGAGAGGGGTACGGGATTCGCCTACAATGAGCAGTTCTTC. Encoded protein: CAISERGTGFAYNEQFF.

This clonotype was counted ten times or more. The chain joins TRBV7-9 to TRBJ2-7, with a tentative D call TRBD2 (5 bases). Germline V lookup: CDR1 SEHNR, CDR2 FQNEAQ (reference sequence). Trimming stripped 1 base from V and 2 bases from J, with 15 bases between. The CDR3 sequence is 16 residues long. DNA of the CDR3: TGTGCCAGCAGCTTAGGCGCGGGCCCCGGGCCCTACGAGCAGTACTTC. It translates to CASSLGAGPGPYEQYF.